This TCR beta chain was identified during a study of T cells in Graves' hyperthyroidism and ophthalmopathy. The study, taken as a whole, reports: In the analysis, a 13 V-J model separated ophthalmopathy from stable hyperthyroidism.

Worth noting for this clonotype: Its target is unknown.

Researchers took RNA transcripts and amplified the TCR beta CDR3 regions from them. The HTBI primer set was used in a first-round RT-PCR of the TCR CDR3. MiXCR, applied by TCRdb to the multiplex PCR reads, yields one record per CDR3 protein. Here the sample spans 370,000 or so distinct CDR3 sequences, approximately 15% being singletons. Hyperthyroidism, newly diagnosed and lasting under 2 months, affected patients aged 18 to 65. Reasons for excluding patients were uncontrolled infection, other autoimmune disease, pregnancy or lactation. When hyperthyroidism was first diagnosed, the blood sample was taken, preceding any ophthalmopathy symptoms. Sequenced sample: blood. This TCR was recovered from a man under 40 with Graves' hyperthyroidism that later progressed to Graves' ophthalmopathy.

CDR3 protein: CASSVGLTSGYNEQFF. The CDR3, as DNA: TGTGCCAGCAGCGTAGGACTAACTAGCGGATACAATGAGCAGTTCTTC. J is TRBJ2-1 and V is TRBV9; 8 positions match TRBD2. The germline CDR1 and CDR2 sequences are SGDLS and YYNGEE. CDR3 length: 16 amino acids. Trimming at V came to 0 bases and at J to 4 bases, leaving 6 bases not matched to a gene.